The T cell receptor beta chain under discussion was sequenced for a study of graft-versus-host responses after intestinal transplantation. Study-wide findings and caveats: Early after transplant, HvG clones declined as circulating GvH clones peaked. Recipient marrow contained GvH clones, some of which appeared first in ileum or blood.

The CDR3 loop spans 16 amino acids. V was clipped by 3 bases and J by 1 base; unmatched bases: 4. Germline lookup yields CDR1 KGHSH and CDR2 LQKENI. The table came from immunoSEQ multiplex PCR; TCRdb's copy has only in-frame clones and leaves some out. The table shows about 38,000 clones, with over 80% occurring only once. Points on this clone: What it binds is unknown.

This chain joins TRBV18 and TRBJ2-7; 12 positions match TRBD2. The specimen was PBMCs, collected 1070 days after transplant. The TCR originated in a human patient who received an intestinal transplant, so some T cells may come from the graft donor. The DNA of the CDR3 is TGTGCCAGCTCACCTTCGGGACTAGCGGGTTCCTACGAGCAGTACTTC. Its protein is CASSPSGLAGSYEQYF. Variable domain in full (rest from reference TRBV18 and TRBJ2-7): NAGVMQNPRHLVRRRGQEARLRCSPMKGHSHVYWYRQLPEEGLKFMVYLQKENIIDESGMPKERFSAEFPKEGPSILRIQQVVRGDSAAYFCASSPSGLAGSYEQYFGPGTRLTVT.